This entry concerns a single T cell receptor (beta chain). Its antigen remains unidentified. Base qualities are not provided; no much larger clone lies one nucleotide away. Counted from cysteine to phenylalanine, this CDR3 has 13 amino acids. The entry retains the CDR3 DNA only, 39 bases that are in frame from base 1. Deletion took 1 base off V and 4 bases off J, with a span of 7 bases between the germline ends. From a lookup of the germline V gene, CDR1 and CDR2 are KGHSH and LQKENI. Library preparation was by the immunoSEQ multiplex PCR assay. A mixture of 60 forward primers for TCR Vbeta segments and 13 reverse primers for TCR Jbeta segments was used in the multiplex PCR. Amplification of the CDR3 region of rearranged TCR beta genes was performed with a multiplex PCR assay on genomic DNA. The Illumina HiSeq System was used to sequence the amplified TCR beta libraries as 87-base-pair reads. On the authors' methods: A later analysis counted tens of millions of unique TCR beta chains across the 650 to 700 repertoires, and some 11 million of these chains were shared by at least two donors. To remove PCR and sequencing errors, raw reads were error-corrected and collapsed into unique sequences using a nearest-neighbor algorithm that merged closely related sequences. CDR3 sequences were aligned to IMGT reference sequences to assign V, D and J gene segments. Each retained sequence needed at least a six-nucleotide match to both a V gene segment and a J gene segment. Rearrangements were called productive when the CDR3 lacked stop codons and stayed in frame with V and J; all others were non-productive. Following IMGT convention, CDR3 was defined as the stretch from the second conserved V-encoded cysteine up to the conserved J-encoded phenylalanine. The earlier analysis of 450 to 750 of the donors excluded any sequence lacking an unambiguous match to a single V gene segment. In an earlier analysis of 450 to 750 of the donors, a V segment was called functional when productive rearrangements were above 56.7%, and segregating when the standard deviation between donors exceeded 5%. A statistical classification framework was built to diagnose cytomegalovirus status from the catalog of TCR beta chain sequences. V and J gene assignment, in a later analysis, came from comparing TCR nucleotide sequences with IMGT/GENE-DB human TR gene sequences. Using the TCRdist pipeline, a later analysis assigned CDR3 sequences along with most-parsimonious VDJ recombination scenarios. A later analysis defined each TCR beta chain by its CDR3 amino acid sequence plus V-gene family, and excluded reads lacking a unique V-gene family. To address suspected cross-contamination and a sequencing artifact, a later analysis removed under 600 highly shared, low-generation-probability nucleotide sequences. A later analysis calculated a clonal expansion index for each public chain from normalized within-repertoire ranks of inferred template counts. In a later analysis, generation probabilities were computed with a VDJ recombination model fitted to out-of-frame rearrangements, and the resulting probabilities were checked against IGoR. A later analysis scored TCR-TCR, TCR-HLA and TCR-CMV co-occurrence with hypergeometric tests, applying a repertoire-size bias correction to TCR pairs. In a later analysis, false discovery rates were estimated by permuting HLA or CMV assignments 20 times. In a later analysis, co-occurring TCRs were grouped using DBSCAN, and TCRdist sequence similarity was added for clustering within HLA-allele-positive subsets. Repertoires with fewer than 30,000 or more than 120,000 public chains were left out of co-occurrence clustering, as were five repertoires with anomalous nucleotide sharing. Here the immuneACCESS table is served through TCRdb, limited to in-frame sequences with V and J called. Missing clones are a known gap in these copies; in checked studies unresolved V genes cover under half, and the rest lacks a known reason. V and J calls and clone size are as listed in that table; D and trimming were resolved from the DNA. This sample is represented by about 110,000 clones; around 87% of them were singletons. The ten largest make up approximately 2% of the sample.

The cohort consisted of 600 or so healthy bone marrow donors. At the time of sampling, every cohort member was nominally healthy, though immune exposures that went unrecorded were likely present. The donor was CMV seronegative and was included in the group of approximately 350 seronegative cohort members. A peripheral blood sample was provided by each donor, and peripheral blood mononuclear cells were used for TCR beta sequencing. Genomic DNA extraction from the blood cell samples was performed with the Qiagen DNeasy Blood Extraction Kit. This specimen comes from a study of cytomegalovirus exposure and HLA in healthy donors (dated by TCRdb to 2015 to 2018). At the level of the whole study: An earlier analysis of roughly 570 of the donors reported about 260 Gb of sequence data and about 120 million unique TCR beta sequences obtained from approximately 180 million T cells. Roughly 5 DR-DQ haplotypes were handled as single units for association and clustering, since linkage in the cohort was strong. Among the approximately 430 genotyped donors, approximately 76% belonged to the genetic ancestry cluster associated with self-reported Caucasian donors. The later analysis used no new phenotypic data to find candidate immune exposures, relying instead on TCR beta sequences and their occurrence across donors. HLA typing covered class I and class II loci at four-digit resolution. In a later analysis, previously published TCR beta repertoires from 500 to 750 donors were re-analyzed and high-resolution HLA genotyping was added so that TCR occurrence patterns could be studied. Across under 500 genotyped donors of the cohort, an average of approximately 220,000 unique TCR beta nucleotide sequences per donor were sequenced, and around 19% of those sequences were non-productive. The number of donors typed differed by locus, with about 629-630 for A, B, C, DRB1 and DQB1, around 500 for DQA1, about 610 for DPA1, and 450 to 480 for DPB1. In an earlier analysis of roughly 600 of the donors, high-throughput TCR beta sequencing was used to judge whether each TCR beta V gene segment behaved as functional or pseudogenic. Along with the roughly 700-subject first cohort, a separate validation cohort of over a hundred different subjects was used. Every repertoire in the discovery cohort had been generated on one and the same sequencing platform. Genome-wide SNP genotypes for about 65% of the 666 donors were used in a later genetic analysis, which treated that subset as a discovery cohort. Donor age, sex, ethnicity and CMV serostatus were collected together with the repertoire data. The study profiled the T cell repertoires of under 850 subjects by immunosequencing and related them to cytomegalovirus serostatus. An early release that covered around 590 HLA-typed donors contained approximately 300 gigabases of sequencing data and 75 million to 100 million unique TCR sequences. The study aimed to test whether signatures of past pathogen exposure could be identified by cataloging public T cell receptors. To predict cytomegalovirus infection status, the study brought together high-throughput TCR immunosequencing, statistical association of individual TCRs with disease status, and machine learning.

The investigation overall reported the following: In a later analysis, TCR association rates were found to vary across HLA loci, with the most associated TCRs seen for DRB1 alleles and the fewest for HLA-C alleles. Three of the identified cytomegalovirus-associated TCR beta chains were confirmed in vitro to be specific for cytomegalovirus antigens. HLA typing was unavailable for some donors at each locus, so association tests used only the typed subset. A cluster of highly shared sequence variants was judged likely to be a technical artifact of the sequencing pipeline. Linkage disequilibrium might explain the correlated functional status among segregating V segments, but an unknown experimental factor could not be excluded. The classifier was reported to diagnose cytomegalovirus status with high specificity and sensitivity in both the original and validation cohorts. The authors suggested that the approach could potentially be generalized to other disease states and immunological phenotypes. The study gave a list of roughly 150 TCR beta chains associated with cytomegalovirus. CMV serostatus was the only immune exposure information available for the cohort. According to a later analysis, parvovirus B19, influenza, CMV and Epstein-Barr virus appeared linked to several top co-occurrence clusters. Broadly in line with IMGT annotations, most TCR beta V segments showed up in productive rearrangements about 90% or about 30% of the time in an earlier analysis of 587 of the donors. In this cohort, only TCR beta chains were sequenced, and detectable features were limited by the absence of alpha or paired-chain data. The earlier analysis of around 600 of the donors excluded fewer than 20 rarely observed V segments, including chromosome 9 orphons, because counts were too low. A further reported finding was that TCR beta sequences accurately predicted the HLA-A and HLA-B alleles for most subjects in the first cohort. Compared with the 666-donor mean, donors in an Asian-associated ancestry cluster had fewer N-insertions in productive TCRs, according to a later genetic analysis. Specific HLA alleles were associated with more than 15,000 TCR beta sequences at a false discovery rate of 0.05 in a later analysis. According to a later analysis, most CMV-associated TCR beta chains appeared to be HLA-restricted, and the HLA associations seemed to be driven largely by CMV exposure. Assigning TCR associations to individual alleles was difficult when HLA alleles, especially DR and DQ, strongly co-occurred. Presence/absence analyses assumed roughly uniform sequencing depth across donors, an assumption that may not hold. In a later genetic analysis, a missense DCLRE1C variant was associated with V-gene and J-gene trimming of TCR beta chains, and the association was replicated in an independent cohort. Compared with equally common non-associated chains, HLA-associated TCR beta chains in a later analysis were more clonally expanded and had lower generation probabilities. Across donors, most TCR sequences were observed very rarely, whereas some public TCRs were present in many individuals. Some IMGT-functional V segments, including TRBV6-2 and TRBV6-3, could not be distinguished by the 87-base-pair reads and were therefore excluded.

This sequence was found in a man between 40 and 49 years old in good health and CMV-seronegative. Material: PBMCs. The rearrangement combines TRBV18 with TRBJ1-1, with a weak D call of TRBD1 (5 bases match). The CDR3 region has the sequence CASSPQGSTEAFF. In nucleotide form, the sequence is TGTGCCAGCTCACCACAGGGGTCCACTGAAGCTTTCTTT. The CDR3, completed at both ends by the reference TRBV18 and TRBJ1-1 genes, gives the full variable domain NAGVMQNPRHLVRRRGQEARLRCSPMKGHSHVYWYRQLPEEGLKFMVYLQKENIIDESGMPKERFSAEFPKEGPSILRIQQVVRGDSAAYFCASSPQGSTEAFFGQGTRLTVV.